The 24 T cell receptor beta chains reported below all come from one sample, sequenced in a study of shared clonotypes between healthy human individuals. Assay: immunoSEQ multiplex PCR; the TCRdb copy retains only in-frame clones and omits some. The data show roughly 2,000,000 clones, with just under 95% seen just once and under 2% held by the top ten. As defined, naive CD8 cells were CD45RO-negative and positively selected for CCR7, with terminally differentiated effector memory CD45RA+ cells excluded. The specimen sequenced was naive CD8+ T cells from PBMCs. These receptors were collected from a man between 18 and 29 years old in good health. Some clones in this sample may be carry-over from other donors' samples.

The rearrangement links TRBV29-1 to TRBJ2-2, with D perhaps matching TRBD1 (5 bases). Germline V gene sequence: CDR1 SQVTM, CDR2 ANQGSEA. The CDR3 runs to 11 residues. The V gene lost 7 bases and the J gene lost 6 bases, with 9 bases spanning the gap. CDR3 protein: CSGGHPGELFF. The CDR3 DNA follows: TGCAGCGGTGGACATCCCGGGGAGCTGTTTTTT.

This clone was seen just once. This chain connects TRBV28 to TRBJ2-4; 12 positions match TRBD2. The length of the CDR3 is 17 residues. Looked up from germline, CDR1 is MDHEN and CDR2 is SYDVKM. J gave up 12 bases and V 4 bases, and 16 bases lay outside the gene matches. CDR3 DNA: TGTGCCAGCAGTTCAGACAGACTAGCGGGAGTGGAGATGGATCAGTACTTC. Protein: CASSSDRLAGVEMDQYF.

The rearrangement uses TRBV9 and TRBJ2-2, with 7 bases aligning to TRBD1. Losses at the gene ends were 1 base for V and 0 bases for J; bases not matched to a gene: 6. This CDR3 region has 17 residues. Germline assignment: CDR1 SGDLS and CDR2 YYNGEE. The CDR3: CASSVWDRYANTGELFF. CDR3 nucleotides: TGTGCCAGCAGCGTATGGGACAGATACGCGAACACCGGGGAGCTGTTTTTT.

The chain is built from TRBV2 and TRBJ1-1; TRBD1 matches at 7 bases. Trimming cost V 4 bases and J 3 bases; bases outside gene matches: 5. Germline lookup yields CDR1 SNHLY and CDR2 FYNNEI. The CDR3 length is 14 residues. The CDR3 is CASSAGTVDTEAFF. In DNA, the CDR3 is TGTGCCAGCAGTGCGGGGACAGTGGACACTGAAGCTTTCTTT. The variable domain in full, completed from reference TRBV2 and TRBJ1-1, reads EPEVTQTPSHQVTQMGQEVILRCVPISNHLYFYWYRQILGQKVEFLVSFYNNEISEKSEIFDDQFSVERPDGSNFTLKIRSTKLEDSAMYFCASSAGTVDTEAFFGQGTRLTVV.

This clone showed up just once. The rearrangement joins TRBV9 to TRBJ2-7; D is unclear. The CDR3 runs to 14 residues. The V end lost 0 bases, the J end lost 5 bases, and 12 bases lay between the germline ends. Germline CDR1 is SGDLS and CDR2 is YYNGEE. CDR3 nucleotides: TGTGCCAGCAGCGTAGGACGGCCGGTGGACGAGCAGTACTTC. This encodes CASSVGRPVDEQYF.

The V gene is TRBV11-2, the J gene TRBJ1-1; D call uncertain. The CDR3 loop spans 12 amino acids. V was cut by 5 bases and J by 7 bases, with 11 bases left in between. Germline values: CDR1 SGHAT, CDR2 FQNNGV. The CDR3 nucleotides are TGTGCCAGCAGCCCAAGGACTGATGAAGCTTTCTTT. It is translated as CASSPRTDEAFF.

The V call is TRBV5-4, the J call TRBJ2-4, with D perhaps being TRBD1 or TRBD2 (6 bases each). Between the trimmed V and J ends, which lost 3 bases and 6 bases, there was a span of 13 bases. The CDR3 runs to 14 residues. Per the germline V gene, CDR1 is SGHNT and CDR2 is YYREEE (reference sequence). The CDR3 nucleotides read TGTGCCAGCAGCTCGGAAGGGGGGAGAAACATTCAGTACTTC. The encoded protein is CASSSEGGRNIQYF.

The chain employs TRBV5-6 and TRBJ2-7, with D possibly being TRBD2 (6 bases). Germline CDR1 reads SGHDT; CDR2 reads YYEEEE. The CDR3 covers 16 residues. Trimming removed 0 bases from V and 3 bases from J, with 16 bases in between. The CDR3 coding sequence is TGTGCCAGCAGCTTGGTCCCGGGAGTCTCTAACTACGAGCAGTACTTC. Protein: CASSLVPGVSNYEQYF.

The chain couples TRBV7-8 to TRBJ2-7; TRBD2 matches at 12 bases. This CDR3 contains 16 residues. Per germline, CDR1 SGHVS and CDR2 FQNEAQ. The trim removed 0 bases at V and 7 bases at J, leaving 7 bases unmatched. The CDR3 region has the DNA TGTGCCAGCAGCTTAGCGCTAGCGGGAGGGCCGGGGGAGCAGTACTTC. Its translation is CASSLALAGGPGEQYF.

Of note for this clone: This same CDR3 is encoded by further DNA sequences in the sample. V gene TRBV4-3 combines with J gene TRBJ2-7; 10 nucleotides line up with TRBD1. Germline V gene sequence: CDR1 LGHNA, CDR2 YSLEER. Losses at the gene ends were 1 base for V and 4 bases for J; bases not matched to a gene: 1. The CDR3 is made up of 14 amino acids. Written as DNA, the CDR3 is TGCGCCAGCAGCCAAGGACAGGGGGCTTACGAGCAGTACTTC. Encoded protein: CASSQGQGAYEQYF.

The genes are TRBV5-1 and TRBJ1-1; D is possibly TRBD1 (5 bases). This CDR3 contains 15 residues. V was cut by 4 bases and J by 4 bases, with 17 bases left in between. The germline V gene has CDR1 SGHRS and CDR2 YFSETQ. CDR3: CASSHTRQGSTEAFF. The CDR3, as DNA: TGCGCCAGCAGCCATACTAGGCAGGGTAGCACTGAAGCTTTCTTT.

As concerns this clone: Other DNA sequences in this specimen translate into the identical CDR3. The CDR3 DNA follows: TGTGCCAGCAGTTTATCAGGACAGGGCTACGAGCAGTACTTC. Translating gives CASSLSGQGYEQYF. V is TRBV28 and J is TRBJ2-7, with TRBD1 matching 8 bases. CDR3 length: 14 amino acids. Per the germline V gene, CDR1 is MDHEN and CDR2 is SYDVKM. After removal of 1 base from V and 3 bases from J, the junction contained 2 bases not matched to a gene.

The gene calls are TRBV9 and TRBJ1-2; TRBD1 agrees at 8 bases. In germline, CDR1 is SGDLS, CDR2 YYNGEE. V trimming: 0 bases; J trimming: 6 bases; junction bases outside the gene matches: 7. The length of the CDR3 is 15 residues. As DNA, the CDR3 is TGTGCCAGCAGCGTAGGGGTAGACAGGGGTCATGGCTACACCTTC. Encoded protein: CASSVGVDRGHGYTF.

This chain links TRBV2 with TRBJ2-5, with 14 bases lining up with TRBD2. The ends lost 5 bases at V and 4 bases at J; junction bases unmatched: 6. The CDR3 spans 16 residues. Germline assignment: CDR1 SNHLY and CDR2 FYNNEI. In DNA form, the CDR3 reads TGTGCCAGCAGTCCCCGACTAGCGGGAGGGCGAGAGACCCAGTACTTC. It specifies CASSPRLAGGRETQYF.

This sequence joins TRBV5-6 and TRBJ2-3; D unclear. Looked up from germline, CDR1 is SGHDT and CDR2 is YYEEEE. Between the trimmed V and J ends, which lost 0 bases and 3 bases, there was a span of 11 bases. CDR3 length: 15 amino acids. This chain's CDR3 is CASSLEGTHTDTQYF. The CDR3 nucleotides are TGTGCCAGCAGCTTGGAAGGAACCCATACAGATACGCAGTATTTT.

The chain has TRBV30 and TRBJ2-1; TRBD2 matches 8 bases. From germline, CDR1 is GTSNPN and CDR2 SVGIG (reference sequence). With 3 bases clipped from V and 6 bases from J, the junction kept 4 bases outside the gene matches. This CDR3 spans 13 amino acids. The CDR3, as DNA: TGTGCCTGGAGGCCAGCGGGAGCCAATGAGCAGTTCTTC. Amino acids: CAWRPAGANEQFF.

The chain combines TRBV7-9 with TRBJ1-1; 8 bases agree with TRBD1. Germline CDR1 is SEHNR and CDR2 is FQNEAQ (reference sequence). J gave up 0 bases and V 6 bases, and 15 bases lay outside the gene matches. This CDR3 has 18 amino acids. The CDR3 nucleotides are TGTGCCAGCAGTCCACAGGGGGGTACAGGGCCATTGAACACTGAAGCTTTCTTT. This codes for CASSPQGGTGPLNTEAFF.

The chain recombines TRBV19 with TRBJ1-5; D uncertain. This CDR3 contains 14 residues. CDR1 LNHDA and CDR2 SQIVND come from the germline V gene (reference sequence). With 7 bases removed from V and 0 bases from J, the gap between germline ends came to 10 bases. The CDR3 region is CASKTKHSNQPQHF. In DNA, the CDR3 is TGTGCCAGTAAGACAAAGCATAGCAATCAGCCCCAGCATTTT.

The V gene is TRBV15, the J gene TRBJ2-5, with D possibly being TRBD1 or TRBD2 (5 bases each). The germline V gene encodes CDR1 LNHNV and CDR2 YYDKDF (reference sequence). The CDR3 is made up of 15 amino acids. V lost 5 bases and J lost 5, with 18 bases in between. As DNA, the CDR3 is TGTGCCACCAGCTTCCTGGGGGAAGTTAGGGAGACCCAGTACTTC. This sequence encodes CATSFLGEVRETQYF.

The chain couples TRBV19 to TRBJ1-1, with 7 nucleotides matching TRBD1. With 7 bases clipped from V and 5 bases from J, the junction kept 16 bases outside the gene matches. CDR1 and CDR2 from the germline V gene are LNHDA and SQIVND (reference sequence). This CDR3 has 16 amino acids. CDR3 in DNA: TGTGCCAGTACCGCCATCCGAGGGGGCTATGGGACTGAAGCTTTCTTT. Translating gives CASTAIRGGYGTEAFF.

The chain couples TRBV5-1 to TRBJ1-1, with D unresolved. The V end lost 0 bases, the J end lost 8 bases, and 8 bases lay between the germline ends. This CDR3 has 12 amino acids. Germline V lookup: CDR1 SGHRS, CDR2 YFSETQ. CDR3 loop: CASSLGTKEAFF. DNA of the CDR3: TGCGCCAGCAGCTTGGGGACGAAAGAAGCTTTCTTT.

The J gene is TRBJ2-5, the V gene TRBV11-2; D gene unclear. The CDR3 is 13 residues long. The V end lost 5 bases, the J end lost 5 bases, and 12 bases lay between the germline ends. CDR1 SGHAT and CDR2 FQNNGV come from the germline V gene. CDR3 bases: TGTGCCAGCAGCCCCTCCACTGCGGAGACCCAGTACTTC. The encoded protein is CASSPSTAETQYF.

The genes are TRBV6-1 and TRBJ1-2; 11 bases fit TRBD1. In germline, CDR1 is MNHNS, CDR2 SASEGT. The CDR3 totals 14 residues. V lost 6 bases to trimming and J lost 2 bases; unmatched junction nucleotides: 2. The CDR3 sequence is CASRDRGPNYGYTF. DNA for the CDR3: TGTGCCAGCAGGGACAGGGGGCCGAACTATGGCTACACCTTC.

Concerning this clone itself: The sample carries other DNA sequences with the same CDR3. V is TRBV9 and J is TRBJ2-7, with a weak D call TRBD2 (5 bases). V was trimmed by 0 bases and J by 1 base, leaving 8 bases between them. CDR3 size: 14 residues. CDR1 SGDLS and CDR2 YYNGEE come from the germline V gene. DNA of the CDR3: TGTGCCAGCAGCGTAGTGAGCGGTTCCTACGAGCAGTACTTC. Its translation is CASSVVSGSYEQYF.